A single TCR beta chain is shown here with its context. This sample stems from a study of blood T cell repertoires in COVID-19. In the study overall: Samples representing acute and convalescent COVID-19 were sourced from the United States, Italy and Spain. T cells, B-cell-depleted T cells, or PBMCs supplied cDNA or gDNA.

V was cut by 1 base and J by 3 bases, with 9 bases left in between. The germline CDR1 and CDR2 sequences are SGHVS and FQNEAQ. This CDR3 is 15 amino acids long. Method: immunoSEQ multiplex PCR; TCRdb's copy keeps in-frame clones and lacks some. The data contain a few hundred thousand clones, more than 80% of them singletons. This receptor was obtained from a woman under 40 with active or convalescent COVID-19. J is TRBJ2-2 and V is TRBV7-8; no definite D call. Specimen: peripheral blood. The CDR3 nucleotides are TGTGCCAGCAGCTTAGGACATCCAGACACCGGGGAGCTGTTTTTT. It translates to CASSLGHPDTGELFF.